These T cell receptor beta chains were read from a single sample in a study of OX40 agonist ivuxolimab in advanced cancers. This table comes from immunoSEQ multiplex PCR, and its TCRdb copy is limited to in-frame clones, with some not included. This table holds over 40,000 clones, approximately 80% found once. The material was CD4+ or CD8+ T cells sorted from blood, obtained in a trial of the OX40 agonist ivuxolimab. These receptor sequences come from an adult with an advanced solid tumor such as melanoma, head and neck, liver or kidney cancer. Each CDR3 is given with its conserved first and last residue. The D gene is left open where the match is weak. A clone size is listed for some rows: how often the clone was seen (once, few, many), or a class if it is expanded.

CASSVGAGGYEQYF	TGTGCCAGCAGCGTAGGGGCGGGAGGCTACGAGCAGTACTTC	.	TRBD2	TRBV9	TRBJ2-7
CASQPRDRTSQPQHF	TGTGCCAGTCAGCCGCGGGACAGAACAAGTCAGCCCCAGCATTTT	.	TRBD1	TRBV19	TRBJ1-5
CASSLTAAGGTNEQFF	TGTGCCAGCAGCCTGACCGCAGCGGGAGGCACCAATGAGCAGTTCTTC	.	TRBD2	TRBV11-2	TRBJ2-1
CASSADRGPANTEAFF	TGTGCCAGCAGCGCGGACAGGGGGCCGGCGAACACTGAAGCTTTCTTT	.	TRBD1	TRBV9	TRBJ1-1
CASSALSNQPQHF	TGTGCCAGCAGTGCCCTTAGCAATCAGCCCCAGCATTTT	.	.	TRBV9	TRBJ1-5
CASSGPGSTDTQYF	TGCGCCAGCAGCGGGCCAGGGAGCACAGATACGCAGTATTTT	.	.	TRBV5-1	TRBJ2-3
CASSFFRGGLETQYF	TGCGCCAGCAGCTTCTTCAGGGGAGGGCTGGAGACCCAGTACTTC	.	.	TRBV5-1	TRBJ2-5
CASSQDPGRSYNEQFF	TGCGCCAGCAGCCAAGATCCCGGACGCTCCTACAATGAGCAGTTCTTC	.	.	TRBV4-1	TRBJ2-1
CASSLDGSETQYF	TGCGCCAGCAGCCTGGACGGTAGCGAGACCCAGTACTTC	.	.	TRBV5-1	TRBJ2-5
CASSLTGMGEQFF	TGTGCCAGCAGCTTAACGGGTATGGGTGAGCAGTTCTTC	.	.	TRBV7-7	TRBJ2-1
CASSSGVALSSFF	TGTGCCAGCAGCTCAGGGGTTGCCCTTTCGTCTTTCTTT	once	.	TRBV11-2	TRBJ1-1
CASFLAGGDEQFF	TGTGCCAGCTTTTTAGCGGGAGGGGATGAGCAGTTCTTC	few	TRBD2	TRBV6-6	TRBJ2-1
CLSGRGNGELFF	TGTCTTAGCGGGAGAGGGAACGGGGAGCTGTTTTTT	.	TRBD2	TRBV12-5	TRBJ2-2
CASASPGGTGTQYF	TGTGCCAGCGCCAGTCCCGGGGGGACAGGGACCCAGTACTTC	.	.	TRBV11-2	TRBJ2-5
CASSVNAGTGVYEQYF	TGCGCCAGCAGTGTCAATGCCGGGACAGGGGTATACGAGCAGTACTTC	.	TRBD1	TRBV5-1	TRBJ2-7
CASSPSPVQPQHF	TGTGCCAGCAGTCCCAGCCCGGTTCAGCCCCAGCATTTT	.	.	TRBV27	TRBJ1-5
CASSELRWGNTEAFF	TGTGCCAGCAGTGAATTGAGGTGGGGGAACACTGAAGCTTTCTTT	.	.	TRBV6-1	TRBJ1-1